This TCR beta chain derives from a study of blood T cell repertoires in COVID-19. In germline, CDR1 is MNHEY, CDR2 SVGAGI. With 8 bases clipped from V and 8 bases from J, the junction kept 11 bases outside the gene matches. The CDR3 is 14 residues long. The authors' processing: Nucleated cell number was recorded as an estimate derived from reference gene primer amplification. Profiled with immunoSEQ multiplex PCR; TCRdb holds only in-frame clones, not every one. For V, J and clone size, that table is used; D and trimming come from the DNA. The sample lists about 160,000 clones, about nine tenths occurring once.

The sequenced sample was PBMCs or T cells enriched from blood (not recorded which). This receptor was obtained from a woman aged 40 to 50 who had been exposed to COVID-19. The V gene is TRBV6-5, the J gene TRBJ1-4, with 7 bases that match TRBD1. This CDR3 is CASLQGGVGEKLFF. The DNA for the CDR3 is TGTGCCAGCCTGCAGGGGGGAGTGGGCGAAAAACTGTTTTTT.